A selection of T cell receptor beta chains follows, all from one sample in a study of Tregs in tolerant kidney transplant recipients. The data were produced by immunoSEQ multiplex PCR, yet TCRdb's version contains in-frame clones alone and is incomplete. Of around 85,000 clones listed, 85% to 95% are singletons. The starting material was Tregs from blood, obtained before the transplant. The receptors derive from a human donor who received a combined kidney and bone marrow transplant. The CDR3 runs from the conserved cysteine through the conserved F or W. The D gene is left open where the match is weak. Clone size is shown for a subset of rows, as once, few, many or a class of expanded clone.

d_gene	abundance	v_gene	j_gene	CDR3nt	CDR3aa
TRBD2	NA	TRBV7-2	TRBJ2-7	TGTGCCAGCAGCTTAGAAGCTAGCGGTTCCTACGAGCAGTACTTC	CASSLEASGSYEQYF
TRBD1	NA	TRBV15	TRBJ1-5	TGTGCCACCAGCAGGGGACAGGGATATCAGCCCCAGCATTTT	CATSRGQGYQPQHF
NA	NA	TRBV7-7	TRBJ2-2	TGTGCCAGCAGCGCCTACGGGAACACCGGGGAGCTGTTTTTT	CASSAYGNTGELFF
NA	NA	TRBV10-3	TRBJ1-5	TGTGCCACCTCAGAACCTAATCAGCCCCAGCATTTT	CATSEPNQPQHF
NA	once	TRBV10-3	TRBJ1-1	TGTGCCATCAGTGGAGGGATGGAGACTGAAGCTTTCTTT	CAISGGMETEAFF
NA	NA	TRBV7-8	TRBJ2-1	TGTGCCAGCAGCTTAGTAGGGGGTGAGCAGTTCTTC	CASSLVGGEQFF
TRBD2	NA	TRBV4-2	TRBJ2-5	TGTGCCAGCAGCCCTACCGGGACTAGCGTCAAAGAGACCCAGTACTTC	CASSPTGTSVKETQYF
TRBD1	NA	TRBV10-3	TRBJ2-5	TGTGCCATTCACAGGGGGTTAAAAGAGACCCAGTACTTC	CAIHRGLKETQYF
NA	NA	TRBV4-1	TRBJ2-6	TGCGCCAGCAGCCAAGATACTTGGAGCTCTGGGGCCAACGTCCTGACTTTC	CASSQDTWSSGANVLTF
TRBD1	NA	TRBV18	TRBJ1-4	TGTGCCAGCTCACCCGCAGTGGGGACAGTTAATGAAAAACTGTTTTTT	CASSPAVGTVNEKLFF
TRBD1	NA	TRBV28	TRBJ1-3	TGTGCCAGCAGTCCGATGGACAGGGGGAACACCATATATTTT	CASSPMDRGNTIYF
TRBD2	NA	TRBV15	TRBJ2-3	TGTGCCACCAGCAAGCGGGGTACGCAGTATTTT	CATSKRGTQYF
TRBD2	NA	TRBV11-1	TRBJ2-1	TGTGCCAGCAGCTTAGCGGGAGGGCCGGGCAATGAGCAGTTCTTC	CASSLAGGPGNEQFF
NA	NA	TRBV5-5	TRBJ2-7	TGTGCCAGCAGCCCCACCGAGACTAGAATATCCGAGCAGTACTTC	CASSPTETRISEQYF
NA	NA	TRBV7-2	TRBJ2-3	TGTGCCAGCAGCCTAGCCTTCGTAAGCGGGAGCACAGATACGCAGTATTTT	CASSLAFVSGSTDTQYF
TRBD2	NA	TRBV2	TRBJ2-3	TGTGCCAGCAGCGAACCTCCGGGACTAGCGGACACAGATACGCAGTATTTT	CASSEPPGLADTDTQYF
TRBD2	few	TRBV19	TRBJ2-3	TGTGCCAGTAGTATGTCTAGCGGGAGCACAGATACGCAGTATTTT	CASSMSSGSTDTQYF
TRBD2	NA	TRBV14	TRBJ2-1	TGTGCCAGCAGGCCCACTAGCGGAGGGAGGAATGAGCAGTTCTTC	CASRPTSGGRNEQFF
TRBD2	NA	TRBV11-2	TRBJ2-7	TGTGCCAGCAGCCCCAACAGCGGGAGCTCCTACGAGCAGTACTTC	CASSPNSGSSYEQYF
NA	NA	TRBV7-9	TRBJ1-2	TGTGCCAGCAGCAGAAGGGTTGGGGAAGACTATGGCTACACCTTC	CASSRRVGEDYGYTF
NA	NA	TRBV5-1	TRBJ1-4	TGCGCCAGCAGCTTGATTCGGGCAGGGCGCGGTGAAAAACTGTTTTTT	CASSLIRAGRGEKLFF
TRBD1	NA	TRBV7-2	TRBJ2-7	TGTGCCAGCAGCTTAGTGACAGGGGATTACGAGCAGTACTTC	CASSLVTGDYEQYF
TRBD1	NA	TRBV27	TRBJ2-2	TGTGCCAGCAGAAGACAGGGGGCCGCTACCGGGGAGCTGTTTTTT	CASRRQGAATGELFF
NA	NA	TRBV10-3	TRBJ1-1	TGTGCCATCAAACAATCTCCCCTGAACACTGAAGCTTTCTTT	CAIKQSPLNTEAFF
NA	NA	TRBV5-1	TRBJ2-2	TGCGCCAGCAGCCCCGTCCGCGGTTTGGGGCCCGGGGAGCTGTTTTTT	CASSPVRGLGPGELFF
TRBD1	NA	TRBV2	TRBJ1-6	TGTGCCATCCCGTCCGGTCCGGGACAGGGAGATTCACCCCTCCACTTT	CAIPSGPGQGDSPLHF
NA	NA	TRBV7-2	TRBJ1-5	TGTGCCAGCAGCTCCCGGCCCACCGACGCTCTCAGCAATCAGCCCCAGCATTTT	CASSSRPTDALSNQPQHF
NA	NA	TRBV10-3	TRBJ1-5	TGTGCCATCAGTGAGGAGGCGAAGCCCCAGCATTTT	CAISEEAKPQHF
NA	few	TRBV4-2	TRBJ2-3	TGTGCCAGCAGCCTCACAACCACAGATACGCAGTATTTT	CASSLTTTDTQYF
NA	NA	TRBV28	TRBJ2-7	TGTGCCAGTTGGACCTCAGGGAGCTCCTACGAGCAGTACTTC	CASWTSGSSYEQYF
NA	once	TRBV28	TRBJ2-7	TGTGCCAGCAGTCCTCGATCCCTTAGCGCGGGGGCCGAGGGCGAGCAGTACTTC	CASSPRSLSAGAEGEQYF